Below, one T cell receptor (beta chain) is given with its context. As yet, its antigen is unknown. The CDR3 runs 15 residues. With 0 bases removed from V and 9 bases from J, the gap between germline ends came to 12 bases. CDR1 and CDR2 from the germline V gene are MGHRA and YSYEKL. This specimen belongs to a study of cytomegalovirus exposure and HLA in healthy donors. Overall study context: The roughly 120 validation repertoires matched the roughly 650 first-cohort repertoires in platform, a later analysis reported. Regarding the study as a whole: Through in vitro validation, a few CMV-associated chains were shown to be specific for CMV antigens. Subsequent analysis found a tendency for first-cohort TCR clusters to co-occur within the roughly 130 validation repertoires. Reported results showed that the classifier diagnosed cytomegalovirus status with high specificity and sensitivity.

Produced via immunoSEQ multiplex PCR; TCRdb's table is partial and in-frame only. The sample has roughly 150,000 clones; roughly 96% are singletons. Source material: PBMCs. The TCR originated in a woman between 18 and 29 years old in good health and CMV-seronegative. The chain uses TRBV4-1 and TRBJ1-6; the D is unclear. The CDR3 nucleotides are TGCGCCAGCAGCCAAGATCGGTACAGCCCTTCACCCCTCCACTTT. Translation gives CASSQDRYSPSPLHF.